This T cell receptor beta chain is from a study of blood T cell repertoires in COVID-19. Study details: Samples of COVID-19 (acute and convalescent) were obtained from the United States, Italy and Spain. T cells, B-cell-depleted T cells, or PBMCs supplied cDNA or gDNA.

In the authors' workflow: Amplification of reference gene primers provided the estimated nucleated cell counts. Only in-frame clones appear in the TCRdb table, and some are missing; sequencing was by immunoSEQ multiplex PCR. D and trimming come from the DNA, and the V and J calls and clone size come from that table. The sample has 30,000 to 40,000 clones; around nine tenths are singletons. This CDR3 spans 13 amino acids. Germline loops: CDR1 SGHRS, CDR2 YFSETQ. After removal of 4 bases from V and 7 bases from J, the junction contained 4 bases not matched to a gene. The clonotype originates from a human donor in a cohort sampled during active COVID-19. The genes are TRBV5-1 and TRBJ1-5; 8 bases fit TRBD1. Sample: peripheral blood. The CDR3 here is CASSRQGRQPQHF. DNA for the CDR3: TGCGCCAGCAGCCGACAGGGGCGGCAGCCCCAGCATTTT.